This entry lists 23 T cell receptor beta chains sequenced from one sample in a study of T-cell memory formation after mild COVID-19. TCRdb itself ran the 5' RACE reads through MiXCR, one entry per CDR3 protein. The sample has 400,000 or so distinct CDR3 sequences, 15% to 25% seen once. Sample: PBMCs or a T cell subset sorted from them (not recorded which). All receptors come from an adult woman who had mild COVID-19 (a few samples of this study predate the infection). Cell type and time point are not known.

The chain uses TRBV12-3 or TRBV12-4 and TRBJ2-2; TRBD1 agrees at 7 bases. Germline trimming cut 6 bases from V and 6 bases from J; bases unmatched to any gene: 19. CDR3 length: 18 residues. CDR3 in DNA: TGTGCCAGCAGGATAGACAGGGCTCCCCGCCGAGGGGCCGGGGAGCTGTTTTTT. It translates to CASRIDRAPRRGAGELFF.

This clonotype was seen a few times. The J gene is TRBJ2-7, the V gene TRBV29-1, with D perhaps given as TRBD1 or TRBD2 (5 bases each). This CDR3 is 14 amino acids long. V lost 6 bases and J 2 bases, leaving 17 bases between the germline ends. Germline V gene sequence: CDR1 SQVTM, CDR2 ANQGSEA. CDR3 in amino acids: CSVLGVGEPYEQYF. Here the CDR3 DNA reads TGCAGCGTGTTAGGGGTCGGGGAACCCTACGAGCAGTACTTC.

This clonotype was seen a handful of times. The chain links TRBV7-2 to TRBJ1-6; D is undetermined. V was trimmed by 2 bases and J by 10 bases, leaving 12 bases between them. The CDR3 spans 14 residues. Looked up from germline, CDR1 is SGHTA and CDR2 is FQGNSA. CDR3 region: CASSLFAEQSPLHF. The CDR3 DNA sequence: TGTGCCAGCAGCTTATTTGCAGAGCAATCACCCCTCCACTTT.

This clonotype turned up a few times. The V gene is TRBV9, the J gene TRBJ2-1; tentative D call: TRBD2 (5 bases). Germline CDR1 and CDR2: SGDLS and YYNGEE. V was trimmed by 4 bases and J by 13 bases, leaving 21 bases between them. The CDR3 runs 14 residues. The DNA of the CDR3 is TGTGCCAGCAGCCCGTACCCATTGGGAGAGGGTCAGTTCTTC. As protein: CASSPYPLGEGQFF.

CDR3 in amino acids: CSVFRAGANVLTF. The CDR3 DNA is TGCAGCGTGTTCAGGGCGGGGGCCAACGTCCTGACTTTC. J is TRBJ2-6 and V is TRBV29-1, with D possibly TRBD1 on 5 matching bases. The germline V gene encodes CDR1 SQVTM and CDR2 ANQGSEA. The CDR3 extends over 13 amino acids. The ends were cut back, 6 bases at V and 4 bases at J, with 10 bases in the middle.

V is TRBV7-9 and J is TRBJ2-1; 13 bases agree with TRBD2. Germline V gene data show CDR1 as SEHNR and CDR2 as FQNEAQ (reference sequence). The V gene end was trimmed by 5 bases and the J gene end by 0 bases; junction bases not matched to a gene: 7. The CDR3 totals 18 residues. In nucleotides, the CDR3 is TGTGCCAGCAGCCCGGGACTAGCGGGAAAGAGCTCCTACAATGAGCAGTTCTTC. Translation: CASSPGLAGKSSYNEQFF. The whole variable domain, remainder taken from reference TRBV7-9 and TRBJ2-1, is DTGVSQNPRHKITKRGQNVTFRCDPISEHNRLYWYRQTLGQGPEFLTYFQNEAQLEKSRLLSDRFSAERPKGSFSTLEIQRTEQGDSAMYLCASSPGLAGKSSYNEQFFGPGTRLTVL.

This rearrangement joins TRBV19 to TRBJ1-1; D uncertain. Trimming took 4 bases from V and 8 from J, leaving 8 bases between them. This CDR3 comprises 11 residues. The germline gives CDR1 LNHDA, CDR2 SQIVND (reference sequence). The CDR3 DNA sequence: TGTGCCAGTAGTACCCGGGTGGAAGCTTTCTTT. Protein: CASSTRVEAFF.

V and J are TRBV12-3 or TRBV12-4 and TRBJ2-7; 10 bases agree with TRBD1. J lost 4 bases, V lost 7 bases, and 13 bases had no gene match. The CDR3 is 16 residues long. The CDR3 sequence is CASTLTSGQGMYEQYF. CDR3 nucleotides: TGTGCCAGCACCTTGACTTCGGGACAGGGGATGTACGAGCAGTACTTC.

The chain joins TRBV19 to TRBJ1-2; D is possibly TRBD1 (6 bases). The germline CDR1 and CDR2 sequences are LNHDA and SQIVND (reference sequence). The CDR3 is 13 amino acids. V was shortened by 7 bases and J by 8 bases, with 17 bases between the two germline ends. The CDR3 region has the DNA TGTGCCAGTAACAGGGATCGTGTAACCGGCTACACCTTC. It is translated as CASNRDRVTGYTF.

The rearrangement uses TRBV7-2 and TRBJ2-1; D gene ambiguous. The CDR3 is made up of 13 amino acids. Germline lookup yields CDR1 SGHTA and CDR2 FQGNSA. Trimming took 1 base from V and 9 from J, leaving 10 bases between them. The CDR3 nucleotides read TGTGCCAGCAGCTTAGACCGCATTGGTGAGCAGTTCTTC. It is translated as CASSLDRIGEQFF.

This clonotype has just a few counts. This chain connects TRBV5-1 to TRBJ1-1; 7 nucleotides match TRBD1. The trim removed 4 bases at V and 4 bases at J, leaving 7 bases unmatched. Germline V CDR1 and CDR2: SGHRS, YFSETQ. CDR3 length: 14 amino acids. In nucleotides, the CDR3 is TGCGCCAGCAGCGAGGGGGACAGAGCCACTGAAGCTTTCTTT. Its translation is CASSEGDRATEAFF.

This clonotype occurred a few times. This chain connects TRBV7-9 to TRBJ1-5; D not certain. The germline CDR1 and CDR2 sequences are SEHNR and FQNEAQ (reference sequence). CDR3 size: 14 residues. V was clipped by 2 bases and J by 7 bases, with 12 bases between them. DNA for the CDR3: TGTGCCAGCAGCTTATCCGGAGCAGCCCAGCCCCAGCATTTT. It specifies CASSLSGAAQPQHF.

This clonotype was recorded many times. CDR3 bases: TGTGCCACCAGTGATTTAAGCTACGAGCAGTACTTC. This translates into CATSDLSYEQYF. The chain carries TRBV24-1 and TRBJ2-7; D uncertain. The CDR3 totals 12 residues. CDR1 is KGHDR, CDR2 SFDVKD, per germline. Trimming left V 1 base short and J 3 bases short, with 3 bases between.

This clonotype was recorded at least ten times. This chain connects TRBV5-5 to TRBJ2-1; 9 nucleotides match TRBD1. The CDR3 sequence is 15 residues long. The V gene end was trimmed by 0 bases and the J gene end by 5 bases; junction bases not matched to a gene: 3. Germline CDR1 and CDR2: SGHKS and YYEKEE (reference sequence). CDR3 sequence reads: CASSLGGTGNNEQFF. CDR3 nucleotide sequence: TGTGCCAGCAGCTTGGGAGGGACAGGGAACAATGAGCAGTTCTTC. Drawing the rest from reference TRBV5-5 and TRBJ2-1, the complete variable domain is DAGVTQSPTHLIKTRGQQVTLRCSPISGHKSVSWYQQVLGQGPQFIFQYYEKEERGRGNFPDRFSARQFPNYSSELNVNALLLGDSALYLCASSLGGTGNNEQFFGPGTRLTVL.

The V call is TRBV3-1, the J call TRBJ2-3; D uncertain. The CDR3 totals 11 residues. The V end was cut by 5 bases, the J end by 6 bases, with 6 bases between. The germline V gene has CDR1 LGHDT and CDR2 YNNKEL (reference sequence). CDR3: CASSIVDTQYF. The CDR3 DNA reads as TGTGCCAGCAGCATAGTTGATACGCAGTATTTT.

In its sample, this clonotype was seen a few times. The CDR3 DNA follows: TGTGCCACCAGTTGGACAGGGGGGACAGATACGCAGTATTTT. It is translated as CATSWTGGTDTQYF. The chain carries TRBV24-1 and TRBJ2-3; 10 positions agree with TRBD1. The CDR3 is 14 amino acids. The V gene's germline CDR1 is KGHDR and CDR2 SFDVKD. V lost 6 bases and J lost 3; bases outside the gene matches: 2.

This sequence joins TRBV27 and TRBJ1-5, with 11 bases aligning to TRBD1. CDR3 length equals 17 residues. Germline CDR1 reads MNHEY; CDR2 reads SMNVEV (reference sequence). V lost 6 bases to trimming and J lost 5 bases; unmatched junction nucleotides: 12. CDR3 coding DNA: TGTGCCAGCAGCCCCCACCGCGGACAGGGGGCGGATCAGCCCCAGCATTTT. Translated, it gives CASSPHRGQGADQPQHF.

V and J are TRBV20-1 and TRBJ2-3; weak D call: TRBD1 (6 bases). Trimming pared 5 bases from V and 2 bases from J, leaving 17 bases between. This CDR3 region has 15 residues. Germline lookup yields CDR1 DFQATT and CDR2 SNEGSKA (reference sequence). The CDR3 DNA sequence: TGCAGTGCTTCAGGGGAGTCGATTGCCACAGATACGCAGTATTTT. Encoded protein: CSASGESIATDTQYF.

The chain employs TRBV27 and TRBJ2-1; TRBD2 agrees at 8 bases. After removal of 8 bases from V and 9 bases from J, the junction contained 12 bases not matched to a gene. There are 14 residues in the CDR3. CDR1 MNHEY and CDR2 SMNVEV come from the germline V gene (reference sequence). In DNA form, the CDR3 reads TGTGCCAGCGACCCCCGGGGGGGGGCGAGTGAGCAGTTCTTC. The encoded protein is CASDPRGGASEQFF.

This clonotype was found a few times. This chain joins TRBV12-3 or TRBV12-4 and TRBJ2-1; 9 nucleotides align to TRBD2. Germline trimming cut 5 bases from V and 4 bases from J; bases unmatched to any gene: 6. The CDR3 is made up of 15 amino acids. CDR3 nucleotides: TGTGCCAGCAGTCGATCTAGCGGGATTTACAATGAGCAGTTCTTC. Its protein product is CASSRSSGIYNEQFF.

CDR3 nucleotide sequence: TGCGCCAGCAGCCAAGGGGCGGGAGATGGAGAGACCCAGTACTTC. Amino acid sequence: CASSQGAGDGETQYF. V and J are TRBV4-3 and TRBJ2-5; 7 bases agree with TRBD2. From germline, CDR1 is LGHNA and CDR2 YSLEER. CDR3 length equals 15 residues. Trimming cost V 1 base and J 4 bases; bases outside gene matches: 6.

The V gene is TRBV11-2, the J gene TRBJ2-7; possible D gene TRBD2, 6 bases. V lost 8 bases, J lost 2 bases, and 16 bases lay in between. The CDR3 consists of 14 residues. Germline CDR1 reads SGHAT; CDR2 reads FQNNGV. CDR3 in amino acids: CASRSIGRTYEQYF. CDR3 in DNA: TGTGCCAGCCGCTCCATCGGGAGAACCTACGAGCAGTACTTC.

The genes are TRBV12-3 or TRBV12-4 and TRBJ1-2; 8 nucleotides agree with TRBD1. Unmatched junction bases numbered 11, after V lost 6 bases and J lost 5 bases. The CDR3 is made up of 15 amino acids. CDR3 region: CASRVPGTGAYGYTF. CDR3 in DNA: TGTGCCAGCAGAGTACCCGGGACAGGCGCATATGGCTACACCTTC.